This T cell receptor beta chain was obtained from a study of shared clonotypes between healthy human individuals. General study findings and limits: Rarefaction showed that sequencing of sorted subsets was incomplete (despite large depth).

From germline, CDR1 is SNHLY and CDR2 FYNNEI. This CDR3 contains 13 residues. The V and J ends lost 6 bases and 0 bases respectively, with 8 bases between them. Worth noting for this clone: Its specificity is not known. The same CDR3 is also encoded by other DNA sequences in this sample.

Assay: immunoSEQ multiplex PCR; the TCRdb copy retains only in-frame clones and omits some. The sample has 2,500,000 or so clones; approximately 94% are singletons. The sequence derives from a man in his late teens or twenties in good health. Some clones in this sample may be carry-over from other donors' samples. The sample comprised naive CD4+ T cells from PBMCs. The sample's subset: CD45RA+ positively selected. This rearrangement joins TRBV2 to TRBJ1-1, with D maybe TRBD1 (6 bases). The CDR3 nucleotides read TGTGCCAGCAGGGGGGACATGAACACTGAAGCTTTCTTT. This codes for CASRGDMNTEAFF.